This TCR beta chain was recovered during a study of T cell responses to AZD1222 COVID-19 vaccine. Germline CDR1 and CDR2: SGHTA and FQGNSA. The CDR3 is 15 residues long. Trimming took 7 bases from V and 9 from J; bases not matched to a gene: 8. This clone was detected only once. TCRdb's table, derived via immunoSEQ multiplex PCR, lists solely in-frame clones and lacks some. The sample includes some 100,000 clones, 65% to 90% seen only once; the top ten take 10%. V usage is TRBV7-2 and J usage is TRBJ2-1; 14 bases line up with TRBD2. The sequencing used peripheral blood, collected on day 0 of AZD1222 vaccination. This TCR came from an adult in good health. The CDR3 sequence: CASTTGTSGSFEQFF. The CDR3 DNA sequence: TGTGCCAGCACAACCGGGACTAGCGGGAGTTTTGAGCAGTTCTTC.